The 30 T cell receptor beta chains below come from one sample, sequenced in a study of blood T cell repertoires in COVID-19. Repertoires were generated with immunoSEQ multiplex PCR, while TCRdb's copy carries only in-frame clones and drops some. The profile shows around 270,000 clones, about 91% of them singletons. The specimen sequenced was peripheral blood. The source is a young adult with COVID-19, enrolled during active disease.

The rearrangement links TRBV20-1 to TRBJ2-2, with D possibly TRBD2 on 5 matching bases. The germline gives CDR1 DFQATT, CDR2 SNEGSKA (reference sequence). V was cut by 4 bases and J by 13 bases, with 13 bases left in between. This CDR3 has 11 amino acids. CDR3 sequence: CSATAGIGLFF. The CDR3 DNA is TGCAGTGCTACCGCCGGGATCGGGCTGTTTTTT.

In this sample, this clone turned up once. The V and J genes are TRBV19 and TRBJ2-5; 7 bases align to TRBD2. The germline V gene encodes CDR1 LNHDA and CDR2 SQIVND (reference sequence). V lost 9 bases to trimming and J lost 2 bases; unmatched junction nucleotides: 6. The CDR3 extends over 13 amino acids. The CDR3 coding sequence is TGTGCCAGCCGGGGACTACTGCAAGAGACCCAGTACTTC. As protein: CASRGLLQETQYF.

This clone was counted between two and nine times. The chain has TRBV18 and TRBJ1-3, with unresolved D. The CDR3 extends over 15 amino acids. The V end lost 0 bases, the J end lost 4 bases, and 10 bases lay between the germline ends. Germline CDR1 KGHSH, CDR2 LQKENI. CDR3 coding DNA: TGTGCCAGCTCACCACCGGGAGGGTCCGGAAACACCATATATTTT. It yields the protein CASSPPGGSGNTIYF.

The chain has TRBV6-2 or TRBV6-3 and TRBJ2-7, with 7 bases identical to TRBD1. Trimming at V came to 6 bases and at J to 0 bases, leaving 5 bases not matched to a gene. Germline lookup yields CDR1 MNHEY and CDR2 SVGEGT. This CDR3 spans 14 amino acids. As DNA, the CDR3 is TGTGCCAGCAGCGCCGGGACAGCCTCCTACGAGCAGTACTTC. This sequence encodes CASSAGTASYEQYF.

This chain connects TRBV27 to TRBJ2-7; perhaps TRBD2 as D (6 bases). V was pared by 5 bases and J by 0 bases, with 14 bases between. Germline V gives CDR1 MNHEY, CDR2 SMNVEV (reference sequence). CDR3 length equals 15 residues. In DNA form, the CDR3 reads TGTGCCAGCAGTCACGGGGGTGGGGCCTCCTACGAGCAGTACTTC. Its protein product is CASSHGGGASYEQYF.

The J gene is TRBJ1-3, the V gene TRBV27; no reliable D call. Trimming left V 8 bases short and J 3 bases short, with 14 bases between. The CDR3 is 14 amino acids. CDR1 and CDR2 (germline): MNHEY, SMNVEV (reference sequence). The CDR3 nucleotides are TGTGCCAGCTCCAGCGGAGGGCATGGAAACACCATATATTTT. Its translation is CASSSGGHGNTIYF.

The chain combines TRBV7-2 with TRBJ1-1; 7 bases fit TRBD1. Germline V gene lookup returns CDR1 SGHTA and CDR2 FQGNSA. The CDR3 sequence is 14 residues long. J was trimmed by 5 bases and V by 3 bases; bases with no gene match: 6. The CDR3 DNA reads TGTGCCAGCAGCTTCGGGCAGGGGGGAACTGAAGCTTTCTTT. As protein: CASSFGQGGTEAFF.

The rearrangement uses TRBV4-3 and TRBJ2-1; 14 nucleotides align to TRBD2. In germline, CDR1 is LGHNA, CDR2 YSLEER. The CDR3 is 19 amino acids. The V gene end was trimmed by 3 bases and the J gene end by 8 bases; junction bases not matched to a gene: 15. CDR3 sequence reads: CASSQRITGTSGSLDEQFF. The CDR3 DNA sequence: TGCGCCAGCAGCCAGCGGATCACCGGGACTAGCGGGAGTTTAGATGAGCAGTTCTTC.

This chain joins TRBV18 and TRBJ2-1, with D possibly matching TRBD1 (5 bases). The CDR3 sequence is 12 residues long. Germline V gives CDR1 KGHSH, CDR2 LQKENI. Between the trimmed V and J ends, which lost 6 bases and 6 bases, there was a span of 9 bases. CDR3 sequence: CASSSQGNEQFF. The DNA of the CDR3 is TGTGCCAGCTCGTCCCAGGGCAATGAGCAGTTCTTC.

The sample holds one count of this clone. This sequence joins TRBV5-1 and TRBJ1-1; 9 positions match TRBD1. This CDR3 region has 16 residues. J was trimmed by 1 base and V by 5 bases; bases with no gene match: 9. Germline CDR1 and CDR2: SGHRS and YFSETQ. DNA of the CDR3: TGCGCCAGCAGTGACAGGGGGGCTGGTCAGAACACTGAAGCTTTCTTT. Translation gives CASSDRGAGQNTEAFF.

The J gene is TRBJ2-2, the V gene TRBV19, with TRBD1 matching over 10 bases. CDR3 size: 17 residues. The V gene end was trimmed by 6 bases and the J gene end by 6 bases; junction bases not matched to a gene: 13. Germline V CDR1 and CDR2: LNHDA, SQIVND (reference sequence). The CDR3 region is CASRRVSGTGVSGELFF. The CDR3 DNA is TGTGCCAGTAGGAGAGTATCCGGGACAGGGGTTTCCGGGGAGCTGTTTTTT.

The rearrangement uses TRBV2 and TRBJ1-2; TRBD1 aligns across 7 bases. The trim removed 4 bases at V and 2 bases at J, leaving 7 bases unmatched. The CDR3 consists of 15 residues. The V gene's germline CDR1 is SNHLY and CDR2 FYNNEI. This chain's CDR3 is CASSVITGANYGYTF. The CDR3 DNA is TGTGCCAGCAGTGTAATAACAGGGGCGAACTATGGCTACACCTTC.

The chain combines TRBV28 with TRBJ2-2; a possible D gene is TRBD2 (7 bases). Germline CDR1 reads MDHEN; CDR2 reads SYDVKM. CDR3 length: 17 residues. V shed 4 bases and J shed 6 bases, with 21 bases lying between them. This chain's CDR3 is CASSSLTGGGQAGELFF. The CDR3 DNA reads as TGTGCCAGCAGTTCCCTCACGGGGGGCGGTCAGGCCGGGGAGCTGTTTTTT.

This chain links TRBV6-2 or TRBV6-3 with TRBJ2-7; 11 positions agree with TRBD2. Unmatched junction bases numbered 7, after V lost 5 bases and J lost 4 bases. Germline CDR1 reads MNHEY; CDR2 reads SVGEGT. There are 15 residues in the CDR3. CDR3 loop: CASSTAGLAVYEQYF. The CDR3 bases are TGTGCCAGCAGTACAGCGGGACTAGCGGTATACGAGCAGTACTTC.

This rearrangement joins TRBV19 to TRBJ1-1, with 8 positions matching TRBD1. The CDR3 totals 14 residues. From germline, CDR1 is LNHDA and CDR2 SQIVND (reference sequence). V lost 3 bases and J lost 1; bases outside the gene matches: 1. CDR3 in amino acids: CASSIDRGNTEAFF. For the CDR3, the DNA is TGTGCCAGTAGTATTGACAGGGGGAACACTGAAGCTTTCTTT.

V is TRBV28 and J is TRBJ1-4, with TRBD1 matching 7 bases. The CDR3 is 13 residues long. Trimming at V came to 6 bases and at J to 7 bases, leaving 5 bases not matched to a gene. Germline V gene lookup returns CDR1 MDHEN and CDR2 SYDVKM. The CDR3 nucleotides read TGTGCCAGCAGCCGTACAGGGGTTGAAAAACTGTTTTTT. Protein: CASSRTGVEKLFF.

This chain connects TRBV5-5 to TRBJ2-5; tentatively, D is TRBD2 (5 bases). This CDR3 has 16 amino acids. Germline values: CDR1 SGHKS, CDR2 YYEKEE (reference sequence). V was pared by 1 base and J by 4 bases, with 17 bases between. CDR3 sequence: CASSLNYGLSAETQYF. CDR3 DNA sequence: TGTGCCAGCAGCTTGAACTACGGACTTTCGGCAGAGACCCAGTACTTC.

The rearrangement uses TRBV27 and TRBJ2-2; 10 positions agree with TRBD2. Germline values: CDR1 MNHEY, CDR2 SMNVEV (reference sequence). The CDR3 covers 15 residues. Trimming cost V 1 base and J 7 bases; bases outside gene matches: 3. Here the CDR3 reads CASSLWASGGGELFF. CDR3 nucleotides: TGTGCCAGCAGTTTATGGGCTAGCGGGGGCGGGGAGCTGTTTTTT.

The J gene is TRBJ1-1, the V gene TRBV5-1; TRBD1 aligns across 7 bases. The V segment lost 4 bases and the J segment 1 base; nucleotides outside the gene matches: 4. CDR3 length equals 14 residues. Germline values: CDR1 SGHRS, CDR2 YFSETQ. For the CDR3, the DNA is TGCGCCAGCAGCGCGACAGGGTGGAACACTGAAGCTTTCTTT. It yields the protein CASSATGWNTEAFF.

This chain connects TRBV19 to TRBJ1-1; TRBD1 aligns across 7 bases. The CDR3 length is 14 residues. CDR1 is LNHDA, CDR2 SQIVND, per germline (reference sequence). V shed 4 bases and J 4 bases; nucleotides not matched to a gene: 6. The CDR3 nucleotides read TGTGCCAGTAGTACAGGGGGAAGTGGCACTGAAGCTTTCTTT. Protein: CASSTGGSGTEAFF.

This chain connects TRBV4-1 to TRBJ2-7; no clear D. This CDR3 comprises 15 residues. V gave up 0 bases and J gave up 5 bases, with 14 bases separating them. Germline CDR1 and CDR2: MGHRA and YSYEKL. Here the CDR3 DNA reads TGCGCCAGCAGCCAAGATATGACTCACACTAACGAGCAGTACTTC. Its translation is CASSQDMTHTNEQYF.

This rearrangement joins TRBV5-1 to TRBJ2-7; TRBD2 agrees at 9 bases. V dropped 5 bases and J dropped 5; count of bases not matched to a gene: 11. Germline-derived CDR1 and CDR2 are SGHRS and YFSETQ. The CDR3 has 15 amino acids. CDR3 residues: CASSFSGTSPNEQYF. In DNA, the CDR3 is TGCGCCAGCAGTTTTTCCGGGACTAGCCCCAACGAGCAGTACTTC.

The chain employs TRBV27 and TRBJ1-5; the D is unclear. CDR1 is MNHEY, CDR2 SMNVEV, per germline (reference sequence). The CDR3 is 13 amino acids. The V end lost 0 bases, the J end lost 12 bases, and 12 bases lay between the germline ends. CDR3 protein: CASSLSVTSLQHF. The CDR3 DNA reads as TGTGCCAGCAGTTTATCGGTGACATCCCTCCAGCATTTT.

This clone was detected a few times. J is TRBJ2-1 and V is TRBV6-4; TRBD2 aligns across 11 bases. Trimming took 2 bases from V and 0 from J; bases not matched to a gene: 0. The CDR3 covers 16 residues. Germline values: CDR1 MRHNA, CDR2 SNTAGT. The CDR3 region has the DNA TGTGCCAGCAGTGACACTAGCGGGGGCTCCTACAATGAGCAGTTCTTC. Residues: CASSDTSGGSYNEQFF.

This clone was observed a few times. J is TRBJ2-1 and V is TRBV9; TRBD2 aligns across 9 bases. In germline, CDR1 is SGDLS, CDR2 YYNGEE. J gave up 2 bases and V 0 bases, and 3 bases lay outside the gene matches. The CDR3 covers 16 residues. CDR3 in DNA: TGTGCCAGCAGCGTAGAAAGCGGGAGGACCTACAATGAGCAGTTCTTC. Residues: CASSVESGRTYNEQFF.

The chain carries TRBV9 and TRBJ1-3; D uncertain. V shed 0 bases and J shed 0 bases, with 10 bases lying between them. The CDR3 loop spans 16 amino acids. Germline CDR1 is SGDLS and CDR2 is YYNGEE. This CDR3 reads CASSVEGGGSGNTIYF. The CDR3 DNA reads TGTGCCAGCAGCGTAGAAGGAGGAGGCTCTGGAAACACCATATATTTT.

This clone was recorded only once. The CDR3 is CASSSDQGLIKTQYF. CDR3 DNA sequence: TGTGCCAGCAGCTCAGACCAGGGGTTGATAAAGACCCAGTACTTC. V usage is TRBV11-2 and J usage is TRBJ2-5; D might be TRBD1 (6 bases). From germline, CDR1 is SGHAT and CDR2 FQNNGV. The CDR3 covers 15 residues. The germline V and J ends were trimmed by 4 bases and 6 bases, with 18 bases remaining between them.

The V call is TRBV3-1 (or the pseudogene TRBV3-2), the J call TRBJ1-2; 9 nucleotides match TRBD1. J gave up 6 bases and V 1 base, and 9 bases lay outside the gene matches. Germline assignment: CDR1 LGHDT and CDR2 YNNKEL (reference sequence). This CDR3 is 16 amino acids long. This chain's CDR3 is CASSQVGDRERNGYTF. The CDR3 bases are TGTGCCAGCAGCCAAGTGGGGGACAGGGAGCGTAATGGCTACACCTTC.

CDR3 bases: TGCAGCGTTGTGTTTTGGCTAGCGGGAGCAAATGAGCAGTTCTTC. Amino acid sequence: CSVVFWLAGANEQFF. The rearrangement uses TRBV29-1 and TRBJ2-1; TRBD2 aligns across 10 bases. CDR3 length equals 15 residues. V was pared by 4 bases and J by 7 bases, with 10 bases of the junction left unmatched. CDR1 and CDR2 from the germline V gene are SQVTM and ANQGSEA.

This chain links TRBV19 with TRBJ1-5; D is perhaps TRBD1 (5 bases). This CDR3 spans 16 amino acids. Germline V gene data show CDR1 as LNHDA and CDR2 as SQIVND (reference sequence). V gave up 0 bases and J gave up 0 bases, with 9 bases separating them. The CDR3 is CASSIDLQGSNQPQHF. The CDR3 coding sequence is TGTGCCAGTAGTATAGATCTCCAGGGTAGCAATCAGCCCCAGCATTTT. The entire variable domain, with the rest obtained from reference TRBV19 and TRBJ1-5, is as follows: DGGITQSPKYLFRKEGQNVTLSCEQNLNHDAMYWYRQDPGQGLRLIYYSQIVNDFQKGDIAEGYSVSREKKESFPLTVTSAQKNPTAFYLCASSIDLQGSNQPQHFGDGTRLSIL.